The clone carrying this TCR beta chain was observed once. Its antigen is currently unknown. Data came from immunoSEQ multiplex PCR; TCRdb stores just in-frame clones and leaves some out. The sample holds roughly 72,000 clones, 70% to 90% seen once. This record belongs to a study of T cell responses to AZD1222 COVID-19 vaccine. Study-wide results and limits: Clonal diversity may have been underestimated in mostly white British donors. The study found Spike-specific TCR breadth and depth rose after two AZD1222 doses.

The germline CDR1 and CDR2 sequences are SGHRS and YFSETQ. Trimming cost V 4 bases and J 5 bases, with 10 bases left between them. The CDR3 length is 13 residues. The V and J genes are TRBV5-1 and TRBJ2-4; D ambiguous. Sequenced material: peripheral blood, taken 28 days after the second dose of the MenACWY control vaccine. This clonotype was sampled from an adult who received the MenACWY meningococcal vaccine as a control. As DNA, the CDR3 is TGCGCCAGCAGCCCGGCAGGACAAAACATTCAGTACTTC. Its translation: CASSPAGQNIQYF.